This T cell receptor (beta chain) was identified during a study of memory CD4+ T cells and cytomegalovirus serostatus. Background on the study: Donors were healthy Belgian adults, some 10 CMV seropositive and around 23 seronegative.

Germline V gives CDR1 SGHRS, CDR2 YFSETQ. This CDR3 has 16 residues. V was pared by 0 bases and J by 5 bases, with 5 bases of the junction left unmatched. Of note for this clone: The antigen is undetermined.

Assay used: immunoSEQ multiplex PCR; TCRdb lists only in-frame clones, some missing. The table has around 63,000 clones, 76% seen once. Study results and limitations: A US-trained random forest predicted CMV serostatus with median AUC around 0.9. About 40% of the roughly 160 known CMV-associated TCRbeta sequences appeared in CD4+ memory. Suggested: most of the CMV-linked TCR signature lies in CD4+ memory cells.

The sort gate was single viable CD3+CD4+CD8-CD45RO+ cells for memory CD4+ T cells. The source material was memory CD4+ T cells from blood. The chain employs TRBV5-1 and TRBJ2-2; 9 bases are a match to TRBD2. The clonotype was recovered from an adult in good health and CMV-seropositive. The CDR3 loop is CASSLEAGGPTGELFF. In DNA form, the CDR3 reads TGCGCCAGCAGCTTGGAGGCGGGGGGGCCAACCGGGGAGCTGTTTTTT.